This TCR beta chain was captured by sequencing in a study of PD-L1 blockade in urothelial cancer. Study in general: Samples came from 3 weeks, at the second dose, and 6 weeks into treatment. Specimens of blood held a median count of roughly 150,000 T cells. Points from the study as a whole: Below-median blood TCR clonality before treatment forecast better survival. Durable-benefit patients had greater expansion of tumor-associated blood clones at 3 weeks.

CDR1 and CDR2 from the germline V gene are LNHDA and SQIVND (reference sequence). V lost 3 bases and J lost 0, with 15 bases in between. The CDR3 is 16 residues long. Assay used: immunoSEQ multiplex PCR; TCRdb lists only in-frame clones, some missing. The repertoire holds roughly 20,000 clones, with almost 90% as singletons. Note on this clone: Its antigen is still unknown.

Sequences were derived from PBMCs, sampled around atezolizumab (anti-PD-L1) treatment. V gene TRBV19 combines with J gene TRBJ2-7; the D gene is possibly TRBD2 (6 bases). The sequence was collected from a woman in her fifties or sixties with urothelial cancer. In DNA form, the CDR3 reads TGTGCCAGTAGTATTTCGGCGGGATCCCTCTCCTACGAGCAGTACTTC. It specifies CASSISAGSLSYEQYF. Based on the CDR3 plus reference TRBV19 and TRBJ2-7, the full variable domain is DGGITQSPKYLFRKEGQNVTLSCEQNLNHDAMYWYRQDPGQGLRLIYYSQIVNDFQKGDIAEGYSVSREKKESFPLTVTSAQKNPTAFYLCASSISAGSLSYEQYFGPGTRLTVT.